One and the same sample provided the 32 T cell receptor beta chains below, sequenced in a study of shared clonotypes between healthy human individuals. Method: immunoSEQ multiplex PCR; TCRdb's copy keeps in-frame clones and lacks some. The sample includes roughly 1,100,000 clones, approximately 72% seen only once; the top ten take about 1.5%. Source material: memory CD4+ T cells sorted from blood. Subset: CD45RA-negative fraction. The source of these receptors is a man younger than 35 in good health.

The J gene is TRBJ1-1, the V gene TRBV18, with D hard to call. There are 13 residues in the CDR3. Germline V gives CDR1 KGHSH, CDR2 LQKENI. V shed 5 bases and J shed 3 bases, with 10 bases lying between them. This CDR3 reads CASSESEYTEAFF. As DNA, the CDR3 is TGTGCCAGCTCAGAGTCAGAGTACACTGAAGCTTTCTTT.

This sequence joins TRBV18 and TRBJ2-3; TRBD2 aligns across 9 bases. Germline values: CDR1 KGHSH, CDR2 LQKENI. CDR3 length: 15 residues. Unmatched junction bases numbered 7, after V lost 5 bases and J lost 4 bases. For the CDR3, the DNA is TGTGCCAGCTCAACAGGCGGGGGGGGCTCAGATACGCAGTATTTT. Translation gives CASSTGGGGSDTQYF.

This clone showed up just a few times. V gene TRBV5-1 combines with J gene TRBJ2-1, with 15 bases matching TRBD2. Germline V gives CDR1 SGHRS, CDR2 YFSETQ. The CDR3 has 16 amino acids. J lost 7 bases, V lost 3 bases, and 5 bases had no gene match. CDR3: CASSSGTSGGLNEQFF. CDR3 nucleotides: TGCGCCAGCAGCTCCGGGACTAGCGGGGGGCTTAATGAGCAGTTCTTC.

The chain recombines TRBV27 with TRBJ2-2; D may be TRBD2 (6 bases). V lost 6 bases and J lost 3, with 11 bases in between. This CDR3 comprises 14 residues. Germline values: CDR1 MNHEY, CDR2 SMNVEV (reference sequence). DNA for the CDR3: TGTGCCAGCAGCAGCCGGGAGTACACCGGGGAGCTGTTTTTT. This sequence encodes CASSSREYTGELFF.

V and J are TRBV18 and TRBJ2-7, with TRBD2 matching 11 bases. J lost 6 bases, V lost 3 bases, and 7 bases had no gene match. The length of the CDR3 is 15 residues. Germline V gene lookup returns CDR1 KGHSH and CDR2 LQKENI. The CDR3 region has the DNA TGTGCCAGCTCACCCGCTAGCGGGAGGACAGGCGAGCAGTACTTC. It yields the protein CASSPASGRTGEQYF. Variable domain in full (rest from reference TRBV18 and TRBJ2-7): NAGVMQNPRHLVRRRGQEARLRCSPMKGHSHVYWYRQLPEEGLKFMVYLQKENIIDESGMPKERFSAEFPKEGPSILRIQQVVRGDSAAYFCASSPASGRTGEQYFGPGTRLTVT.

The chain uses TRBV6-5 and TRBJ2-1; D possibly corresponds to TRBD1 (5 bases). The ends were cut back, 6 bases at V and 0 bases at J, with 6 bases in the middle. CDR3 length: 13 residues. Germline V gene lookup returns CDR1 MNHEY and CDR2 SVGAGI. CDR3 nucleotides: TGTGCCAGCAGAGGGGACTCCTACAATGAGCAGTTCTTC. It specifies CASRGDSYNEQFF.

The rearrangement links TRBV18 to TRBJ1-4; a weak D match, TRBD1 (5 bases). CDR3 length: 15 amino acids. The V gene's germline CDR1 is KGHSH and CDR2 LQKENI. The V gene lost 4 bases and the J gene lost 0 bases, with 9 bases spanning the gap. The CDR3 region is CASSQTGPTNEKLFF. DNA of the CDR3: TGTGCCAGCTCACAAACAGGACCAACTAATGAAAAACTGTTTTTT.

The chain combines TRBV28 with TRBJ1-6, with a possible D match to TRBD1 (6 bases). V was cut by 5 bases and J by 0 bases, with 17 bases left in between. This CDR3 comprises 18 residues. Germline assignment: CDR1 MDHEN and CDR2 SYDVKM. The CDR3 DNA follows: TGTGCCAGCAGTACCAACGCCGGGACACTCTCCTATAATTCACCCCTCCACTTT. It specifies CASSTNAGTLSYNSPLHF.

CDR3 coding DNA: TGTGCCGGCAGACAGGTAAATCAGCCCCAGCATTTT. Encoded protein: CAGRQVNQPQHF. This sequence joins TRBV21-1 and TRBJ1-5; TRBD1 was called by the table and not checked on the DNA. TRBV21-1 is given as a pseudogene. CDR3 length equals 12 residues.

This clone was found once. The CDR3: CASSQGGSFYYNEQFF. DNA of the CDR3: TGCGCCAGCAGCCAAGGCGGCAGCTTCTACTACAATGAGCAGTTCTTC. The chain employs TRBV4-1 and TRBJ2-1, with D hard to call. Germline CDR1 is MGHRA and CDR2 is YSYEKL. V dropped 1 base and J dropped 3 bases, with 13 bases sitting between them. CDR3 length: 16 amino acids.

This clone was observed a single time. This probably arose from a read error, given a far larger clone one base away. The genes are TRBV30 and TRBJ1-5; unclear D gene. The CDR3 has 13 residues. CDR1 is GTSNPN, CDR2 SVGIG, per germline (reference sequence). CDR3 in amino acids: CARSVGSGQPQHF. CDR3 sequence (DNA): TGTGCCCGGAGTGTAGGTTCGGGGCAGCCCCAGCATTTT. Full variable domain (outside the CDR3, taken from reference TRBV30 and TRBJ1-5): SQTIHQWPATLVQPVGSPLSLECTVEGTSNPNLYWYRQAAGRGLQLLFYSVGIGQISSEVPQNLSASRPQDRQFILSSKKLLLSDSGFYLCARSVGSGQPQHFGDGTRLSIL.

The chain uses TRBV5-1 and TRBJ2-7; 8 nucleotides line up with TRBD1. V trimming: 0 bases; J trimming: 1 base; junction bases outside the gene matches: 6. The CDR3 has 16 amino acids. Per germline, CDR1 SGHRS and CDR2 YFSETQ. In nucleotides, the CDR3 is TGCGCCAGCAGCTTGGCGGGCAGGGGGCTATCCTACGAGCAGTACTTC. It yields the protein CASSLAGRGLSYEQYF.

This chain connects TRBV20-1 to TRBJ1-2; D unclear. V lost 0 bases and J lost 6, with 5 bases in between. In germline, CDR1 is DFQATT, CDR2 SNEGSKA (reference sequence). This CDR3 has 11 residues. This CDR3 reads CSARDPNGYTF. DNA for the CDR3: TGCAGTGCTAGAGATCCGAATGGCTACACCTTC.

The table lists this clone with many counts. The J gene is TRBJ1-3, the V gene TRBV11-2; the D is unclear. This CDR3 has 16 residues. Trimming cost V 0 bases and J 2 bases, with 11 bases left between them. Germline V gene lookup returns CDR1 SGHAT and CDR2 FQNNGV. Here the CDR3 DNA reads TGTGCCAGCAGCTTAGATCTGCGATTAACTGGAAACACCATATATTTT. Translation gives CASSLDLRLTGNTIYF.

The V call is TRBV5-1, the J call TRBJ2-5, with 8 bases that match TRBD1. There are 16 residues in the CDR3. With V trimmed by 4 bases and J by 1 base, 9 bases remained unmatched. CDR1 is SGHRS, CDR2 YFSETQ, per germline. DNA of the CDR3: TGCGCCAGCAGCCGACGGACAGGGATCCCCCAAGAGACCCAGTACTTC. Its translation is CASSRRTGIPQETQYF.

Concerning this clone: The sample carries other DNA sequences with the same CDR3. V gene TRBV18 combines with J gene TRBJ1-1; D remains ambiguous. CDR1 is KGHSH and CDR2 is LQKENI in the germline V gene. V lost 0 bases and J lost 1, with 9 bases in between. There are 15 residues in the CDR3. The CDR3 nucleotides read TGTGCCAGCTCACCACCGGTGAGAGGGAACACTGAAGCTTTCTTT. Its protein is CASSPPVRGNTEAFF.

This clone came up once. The CDR3 nucleotides are TGTGCCAGCAGCCCGGGACAGGGGAGCAACGAGCAGTACTTC. It encodes CASSPGQGSNEQYF. V usage is TRBV7-2 and J usage is TRBJ2-7; TRBD1 aligns across 10 bases. CDR1 is SGHTA, CDR2 FQGNSA, per germline. V lost 5 bases to trimming and J lost 5 bases; unmatched junction nucleotides: 6. The CDR3 extends over 14 amino acids.

J is TRBJ1-1 and V is TRBV5-5; D remains unclear. V lost 5 bases and J 2 bases, leaving 7 bases between the germline ends. CDR3 size: 12 residues. CDR1 SGHKS and CDR2 YYEKEE come from the germline V gene (reference sequence). As DNA, the CDR3 is TGTGCCAGCAGGTGGGATAACACTGAAGCTTTCTTT. Translating gives CASRWDNTEAFF. The full variable domain, rest sourced from reference TRBV5-5 and TRBJ1-1, is DAGVTQSPTHLIKTRGQQVTLRCSPISGHKSVSWYQQVLGQGPQFIFQYYEKEERGRGNFPDRFSARQFPNYSSELNVNALLLGDSALYLCASRWDNTEAFFGQGTRLTVV.

J is TRBJ1-5 and V is TRBV30; maybe TRBD1 (6 bases). CDR3 length: 16 residues. V was pared by 1 base and J by 3 bases, with 16 bases between. Germline CDR1 and CDR2: GTSNPN and SVGIG (reference sequence). The CDR3, as DNA: TGTGCCTGGAGTGGGGGACAACAGCTTTCCAATCAGCCCCAGCATTTT. Encoded protein: CAWSGGQQLSNQPQHF.

This clone was counted once. CDR3 sequence (DNA): TGCGCCAGCAGCCTACCCGGGGACGAGCAGTACTTC. Translation: CASSLPGDEQYF. The chain links TRBV5-1 to TRBJ2-7; tentative D call: TRBD2 (5 bases). The CDR3 extends over 12 amino acids. Germline CDR1 reads SGHRS; CDR2 reads YFSETQ. Between the trimmed V and J ends, which lost 4 bases and 5 bases, there was a span of 10 bases.

This clone was picked up a small number of times. The chain links TRBV10-1 to TRBJ2-7; 8 bases line up with TRBD1. The CDR3 extends over 12 amino acids. V gave up 4 bases and J gave up 9 bases; unmatched junction bases: 5. Germline V CDR1 and CDR2: WNHNN, SYGVQD (reference sequence). The CDR3 reads CASSGQGNRQYF. The DNA of the CDR3 is TGCGCCAGCAGTGGACAGGGGAACAGGCAGTACTTC.

The chain joins TRBV9 to TRBJ1-2; D is undetermined. The germline gives CDR1 SGDLS, CDR2 YYNGEE. V shed 0 bases and J shed 2 bases, with 11 bases lying between them. The CDR3 is 15 residues long. The CDR3 DNA is TGTGCCAGCAGCGTAGACAGCAGACCAAACTATGGCTACACCTTC. As protein: CASSVDSRPNYGYTF. The variable domain in full, with the rest retrieved from reference TRBV9 and TRBJ1-2, is DSGVTQTPKHLITATGQRVTLRCSPRSGDLSVYWYQQSLDQGLQFLIQYYNGEERAKGNILERFSAQQFPDLHSELNLSSLELGDSALYFCASSVDSRPNYGYTFGSGTRLTVV.

V gene TRBV9 combines with J gene TRBJ2-2, with unresolved D. This CDR3 spans 14 amino acids. Germline V gene data show CDR1 as SGDLS and CDR2 as YYNGEE. Trimming shortened V by 6 bases and J by 1 base, and 10 bases separated the two germline ends. CDR3 sequence reads: CASKTKGNTGELFF. As DNA, the CDR3 is TGTGCCAGCAAGACGAAGGGGAACACCGGGGAGCTGTTTTTT.

The chain couples TRBV19 to TRBJ1-2, with TRBD1 matching 9 bases. Germline-derived CDR1 and CDR2 are LNHDA and SQIVND (reference sequence). Trimming took 6 bases from V and 4 from J; bases not matched to a gene: 3. The CDR3 is made up of 13 amino acids. The CDR3 DNA reads TGTGCCAGTAGCCTGGGACAGGGCTATGGCTACACCTTC. Residues: CASSLGQGYGYTF. Full variable domain (remainder filled in from reference TRBV19 and TRBJ1-2): DGGITQSPKYLFRKEGQNVTLSCEQNLNHDAMYWYRQDPGQGLRLIYYSQIVNDFQKGDIAEGYSVSREKKESFPLTVTSAQKNPTAFYLCASSLGQGYGYTFGSGTRLTVV.

The chain couples TRBV21-1 to TRBJ2-5; the table names TRBD2, a call not compared with the DNA. TRBV21-1 is shown as a pseudogene. This CDR3 region has 15 residues. DNA for the CDR3: TGTGCCAGCAGTTCCCTTTGGGGGGGGATAGAGACCCAGTACTTC. This gives the protein CASSSLWGGIETQYF.

The V and J genes are TRBV7-2 and TRBJ2-2, with a weak D call TRBD2 (6 bases). CDR1 is SGHTA and CDR2 is FQGNSA in the germline V gene. V lost 5 bases and J 2 bases, leaving 12 bases between the germline ends. CDR3 length: 15 residues. The CDR3 DNA follows: TGTGCCAGCAGCCCGGACTATAAAAACACCGGGGAGCTGTTTTTT. As protein: CASSPDYKNTGELFF.

The J gene is TRBJ2-2, the V gene TRBV5-1; D is possibly TRBD1 (5 bases). This CDR3 comprises 14 residues. The germline V and J ends were trimmed by 4 bases and 5 bases, with 12 bases remaining between them. Looked up from germline, CDR1 is SGHRS and CDR2 is YFSETQ. CDR3 nucleotide sequence: TGCGCCAGCAGCCAAAATACAGGAACCGGGGAGCTGTTTTTT. Translated, it gives CASSQNTGTGELFF. Full variable domain (remainder filled in from reference TRBV5-1 and TRBJ2-2): KAGVTQTPRYLIKTRGQQVTLSCSPISGHRSVSWYQQTPGQGLQFLFEYFSETQRNKGNFPGRFSGRQFSNSRSEMNVSTLELGDSALYLCASSQNTGTGELFFGEGSRLTVL.

This clone was counted a few times. Other nucleotide sequences from this sample produce the same CDR3. The rearrangement joins TRBV19 to TRBJ1-5, with D maybe TRBD1 (6 bases). The CDR3 spans 13 residues. Germline V gene sequence: CDR1 LNHDA, CDR2 SQIVND (reference sequence). Trimming removed 8 bases from V and 2 bases from J, with 10 bases in between. This CDR3 reads CASGGVGNQPQHF. CDR3 coding DNA: TGTGCCAGTGGGGGCGTAGGCAATCAGCCCCAGCATTTT.

This chain joins TRBV30 and TRBJ2-6, with a tentative D call TRBD2 (6 bases). V was shortened by 5 bases and J by 0 bases, with 14 bases between the two germline ends. The CDR3 length is 16 residues. CDR1 and CDR2 (germline): GTSNPN, SVGIG (reference sequence). The CDR3: CAWGPGLGSGANVLTF. The CDR3 nucleotides read TGTGCCTGGGGCCCGGGACTGGGCTCTGGGGCCAACGTCCTGACTTTC.

This clone was counted at least ten times. The chain is built from TRBV18 and TRBJ2-3; D possibly matches TRBD1 or TRBD2 (5 bases each). Germline CDR1 and CDR2: KGHSH and LQKENI. V lost 0 bases and J lost 5, with 12 bases in between. The CDR3 is 15 residues long. Written as DNA, the CDR3 is TGTGCCAGCTCACCACCAGGGACCGTCCTAGATACGCAGTATTTT. This sequence encodes CASSPPGTVLDTQYF.

The chain combines TRBV9 with TRBJ2-5; 9 nucleotides line up with TRBD1. The germline V gene encodes CDR1 SGDLS and CDR2 YYNGEE. CDR3 size: 15 residues. The trim removed 7 bases at V and 2 bases at J, leaving 9 bases unmatched. The CDR3 sequence is CASGGTGTIQETQYF. The CDR3 DNA is TGTGCCAGCGGGGGGACAGGGACGATACAAGAGACCCAGTACTTC. Full variable domain (rest looked up from reference TRBV9 and TRBJ2-5): DSGVTQTPKHLITATGQRVTLRCSPRSGDLSVYWYQQSLDQGLQFLIQYYNGEERAKGNILERFSAQQFPDLHSELNLSSLELGDSALYFCASGGTGTIQETQYFGPGTRLLVL.

This rearrangement joins TRBV7-6 to TRBJ2-7; D uncertain. Deletions cut 5 bases from V and 7 bases from J, with 9 bases between. The CDR3 runs to 11 residues. Germline CDR1 reads SGHVS; CDR2 reads FNYEAQ. The CDR3 is CASSPVREQYF. The CDR3 bases are TGTGCCAGCAGCCCCGTGAGGGAGCAGTACTTC.